This T cell receptor (beta chain) appears in the sequencing data of a study of beta chain features in type 1 diabetes. Regarding the study as a whole: Patients' naive, central memory and Treg TCRB repertoires seemed closer to one another than those of healthy donors.

Sequenced material consisted of expressed TCRB transcripts (all of the isolated RNA was reverse transcribed). The protocol was immunoSEQ multiplex PCR, while the TCRdb copy is restricted to in-frame clones and leaves out a portion. The sample carries 500,000 to 700,000 clones, roughly a sixth recorded once. A single heparinised blood sample, averaging around 110 mL, was obtained per donor. The CDR3 spans 11 residues. CDR1 is MNHEY, CDR2 SVGAGI, per germline. Between the trimmed V and J ends, which lost 8 bases and 3 bases, there was a span of 8 bases. This clone was detected a few times. No antigen is known for it.

Sequences were obtained from naive CD4+ T cells from blood. The rearrangement links TRBV6-5 to TRBJ2-7; D is unclear. This clonotype was sampled from a man aged 18 to 35 in good health. CDR3 sequence reads: CASGQYYEQYF. Written as DNA, the CDR3 is TGTGCCAGCGGTCAATACTACGAGCAGTACTTC.